This TCR beta chain was sequenced for a study of T cell repertoires in cytomegalovirus infection. Trimming removed 2 bases at V and 7 bases at J, with 11 bases between. Per the germline V gene, CDR1 is SNHLY and CDR2 is FYNNEI. The CDR3 covers 14 residues. TCRdb fed the reads into MiXCR, producing one record per CDR3 protein. Of roughly 700,000 distinct CDR3 sequences listed, roughly 30% are singletons. Points on this clonotype: The antigen remains unidentified.

The sequences come from cultured PBMCs, collected from culture after CMV antigen stimulation. The sequence derives from a human donor in good health (CMV status not recorded). Some clones in this sample may be carry-over from other donors' samples. The chain recombines TRBV2 with TRBJ1-4; D ambiguous. The CDR3 sequence is CASSEFSRGEKLFF. In DNA, the CDR3 is TGTGCCAGCAGTGAATTTTCGCGGGGTGAAAAACTGTTTTTT.